The TCR beta chain described here comes from a study of cytomegalovirus exposure and HLA in healthy donors. Both 60 Vbeta primers and 13 Jbeta primers went into the PCR. Only in-frame clones appear in the TCRdb table, and some are missing; sequencing was by immunoSEQ multiplex PCR. In the table there are over 150,000 clones, 70% to 80% of which are singletons. The CDR3 extends over 15 amino acids. From germline, CDR1 is MRHNA and CDR2 SNTAGT. V lost 6 bases to trimming and J lost 2 bases, with 16 bases between them. The chain recombines TRBV6-4 with TRBJ1-2, with a possible D match to TRBD1 (6 bases). The origin of this receptor is a woman aged 35 to 49 in good health and CMV-seronegative. The sequencing sample was made of PBMCs. CDR3 bases: TGTGCCAGCAGGGAAGGACAGTGGGGAAACTATGGCTACACCTTC. Protein product: CASREGQWGNYGYTF.